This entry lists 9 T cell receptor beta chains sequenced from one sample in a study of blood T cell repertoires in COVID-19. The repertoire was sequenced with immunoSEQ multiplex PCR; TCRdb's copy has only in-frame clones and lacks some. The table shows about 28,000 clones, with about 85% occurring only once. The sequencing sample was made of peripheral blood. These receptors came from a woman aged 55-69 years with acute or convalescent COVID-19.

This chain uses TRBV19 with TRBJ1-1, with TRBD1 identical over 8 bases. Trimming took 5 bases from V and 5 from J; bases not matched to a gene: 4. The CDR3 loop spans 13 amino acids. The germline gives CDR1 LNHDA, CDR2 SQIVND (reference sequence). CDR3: CASSQTGVTEAFF. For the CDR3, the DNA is TGTGCCAGTAGTCAGACAGGGGTAACTGAAGCTTTCTTT.

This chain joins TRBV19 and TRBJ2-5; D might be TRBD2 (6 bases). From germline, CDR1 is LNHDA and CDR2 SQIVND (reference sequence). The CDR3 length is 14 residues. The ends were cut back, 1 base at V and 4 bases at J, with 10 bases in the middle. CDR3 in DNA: TGTGCCAGTAGTATAGGGGGCGGGGCAGAGACCCAGTACTTC. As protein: CASSIGGGAETQYF.

The chain's CDR3 is CASSITSGGAYEQFF. The CDR3 nucleotides are TGTGCCAGCAGCATCACTAGCGGGGGGGCATATGAGCAGTTCTTC. The V call is TRBV7-3, the J call TRBJ2-1; 13 bases agree with TRBD2. V was clipped by 5 bases and J by 8 bases; unmatched bases: 6. The CDR3 totals 15 residues. Germline V gives CDR1 SGHTA, CDR2 FQGTGA.

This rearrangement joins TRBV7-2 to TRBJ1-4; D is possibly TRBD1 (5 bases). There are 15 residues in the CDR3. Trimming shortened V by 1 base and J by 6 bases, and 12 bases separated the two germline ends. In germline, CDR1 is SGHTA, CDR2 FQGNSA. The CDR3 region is CASSLGIGGDEKLFF. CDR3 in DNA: TGTGCCAGCAGCTTAGGAATCGGGGGGGATGAAAAACTGTTTTTT.

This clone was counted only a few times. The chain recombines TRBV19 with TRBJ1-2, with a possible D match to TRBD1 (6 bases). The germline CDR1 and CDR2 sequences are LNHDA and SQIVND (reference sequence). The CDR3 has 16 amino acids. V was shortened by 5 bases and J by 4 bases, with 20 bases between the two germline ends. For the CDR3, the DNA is TGTGCCAGTAGTCCCCAACACCAGGGAGGGGGCTATGGCTACACCTTC. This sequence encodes CASSPQHQGGGYGYTF.

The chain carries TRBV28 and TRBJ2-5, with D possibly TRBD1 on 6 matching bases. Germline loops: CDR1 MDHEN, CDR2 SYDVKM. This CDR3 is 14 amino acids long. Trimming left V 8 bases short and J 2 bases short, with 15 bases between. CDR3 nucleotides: TGTGCCAGCTCTCTTACAGGGTGGCAAGAGACCCAGTACTTC. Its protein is CASSLTGWQETQYF.

CDR3 residues: CASSLLSGVETQYF. Written as DNA, the CDR3 is TGTGCCAGCAGCTTACTGAGCGGGGTGGAGACCCAGTACTTC. The chain couples TRBV7-2 to TRBJ2-5, with 7 bases aligning to TRBD2. The germline CDR1 and CDR2 sequences are SGHTA and FQGNSA. V was pared by 2 bases and J by 5 bases, with 5 bases of the junction left unmatched. This CDR3 has 14 amino acids.

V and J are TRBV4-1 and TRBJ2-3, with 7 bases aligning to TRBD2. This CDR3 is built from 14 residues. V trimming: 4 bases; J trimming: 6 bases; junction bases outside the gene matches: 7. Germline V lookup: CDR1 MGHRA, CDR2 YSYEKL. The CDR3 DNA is TGCGCCAGCAGCCCCAGCGGGGTAAGGGATACGCAGTATTTT. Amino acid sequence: CASSPSGVRDTQYF.

Here the CDR3 reads CASSLAGQIYEQYF. CDR3 nucleotide sequence: TGCGCCAGCAGCTTGGCAGGACAGATCTACGAGCAGTACTTC. The chain joins TRBV5-1 to TRBJ2-7; TRBD1 is a possible D gene (6 bases). The CDR3 runs 14 residues. V was clipped by 0 bases and J by 3 bases, with 10 bases between them. In germline, CDR1 is SGHRS, CDR2 YFSETQ.